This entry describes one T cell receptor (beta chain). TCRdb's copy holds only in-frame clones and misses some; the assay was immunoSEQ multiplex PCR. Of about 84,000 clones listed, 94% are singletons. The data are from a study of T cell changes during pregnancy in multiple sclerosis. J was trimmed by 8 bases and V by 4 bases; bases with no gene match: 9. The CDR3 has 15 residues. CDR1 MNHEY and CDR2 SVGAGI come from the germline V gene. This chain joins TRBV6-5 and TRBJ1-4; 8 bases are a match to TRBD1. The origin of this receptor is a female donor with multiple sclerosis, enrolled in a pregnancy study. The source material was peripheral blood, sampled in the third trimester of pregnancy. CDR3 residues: CASSWNLGQDEKLFF. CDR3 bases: TGTGCCAGCAGTTGGAACTTGGGACAGGACGAAAAACTGTTTTTT.